The 23 T cell receptor beta chains listed next were all sequenced from one sample in a study of cytomegalovirus exposure and HLA in healthy donors. The study ran its PCR with 60 Vbeta and 13 Jbeta primers. Profiling relied on immunoSEQ multiplex PCR, and the TCRdb table lists in-frame clones only, not all of them. The repertoire holds more than 85,000 clones, roughly 15% seen once, with 0.8% to 0.95% in the top ten. Input material: PBMCs. These receptors were taken from a female donor in good health and CMV-seronegative.

The chain recombines TRBV5-1 with TRBJ1-2; maybe TRBD1 (6 bases). V was shortened by 0 bases and J by 1 base, with 10 bases between the two germline ends. CDR1 and CDR2 from the germline V gene are SGHRS and YFSETQ. CDR3 length: 15 residues. The chain's CDR3 is CASSLGGRGNYGYTF. The CDR3 DNA follows: TGCGCCAGCAGCTTGGGGGGCAGGGGTAACTATGGCTACACCTTC.

This clone came up a few times. The chain is built from TRBV7-5 and TRBJ2-3; the table's D call, TRBD2, has no DNA check behind it. TRBV7-5 is a recognized pseudogene. There are 12 residues in the CDR3. The CDR3 region has the DNA TGTGCCAGAAGCTTAGGGGGGAGGGTGCGGTATTTT. Translated, it gives CARSLGGRVRYF.

This sequence joins TRBV7-2 and TRBJ1-5, with TRBD1 matching 8 bases. The CDR3 spans 16 residues. The ends lost 6 bases at V and 3 bases at J; junction bases unmatched: 10. From germline, CDR1 is SGHTA and CDR2 FQGNSA. CDR3 region: CASSLDSGGSNQPQHF. CDR3 DNA sequence: TGTGCCAGCAGTTTGGACTCAGGGGGCTCCAATCAGCCCCAGCATTTT.

This clone came up a few times. The V gene is TRBV30, the J gene TRBJ2-5; TRBD2 agrees at 7 bases. The CDR3 loop spans 14 amino acids. Germline V gene lookup returns CDR1 GTSNPN and CDR2 SVGIG (reference sequence). Trimming cost V 4 bases and J 1 base; bases outside gene matches: 6. The CDR3 DNA reads TGTGCCTGGACGGACGGGGGGACCCAAGAGACCCAGTACTTC. Its protein product is CAWTDGGTQETQYF.

This clone was detected only a few times. The rearrangement joins TRBV10-2 to TRBJ1-1; TRBD1 matches 8 bases. CDR1 is WSHSY, CDR2 SAAADI, per germline. V lost 6 bases to trimming and J lost 1 base; unmatched junction nucleotides: 4. The CDR3 spans 14 residues. For the CDR3, the DNA is TGCGCCAGCAGATTCGACAGGGGGAACACTGAAGCTTTCTTT. Translated, it gives CASRFDRGNTEAFF.

The chain joins TRBV30 to TRBJ1-4; no clear D. CDR1 and CDR2 from the germline V gene are GTSNPN and SVGIG (reference sequence). The CDR3 has 14 amino acids. Trimming removed 1 base at V and 5 bases at J, with 11 bases between. As DNA, the CDR3 is TGTGCCTGGAGTGGGAGGAGATCAAATGAAAAACTGTTTTTT. Its protein is CAWSGRRSNEKLFF.

The J gene is TRBJ2-3, the V gene TRBV5-6; D perhaps matches TRBD1 (5 bases). This CDR3 comprises 12 residues. The V gene lost 4 bases and the J gene lost 4 bases, with 7 bases spanning the gap. CDR1 SGHDT and CDR2 YYEEEE come from the germline V gene. The CDR3, as DNA: TGTGCCAGCAGCCGGACACCAGATACGCAGTATTTT. As protein: CASSRTPDTQYF.

This clone was seen a handful of times. The V gene is TRBV4-3, the J gene TRBJ1-1; the D is unclear. The CDR3 has 14 residues. Per the germline V gene, CDR1 is LGHNA and CDR2 is YSLEER. Trimming shortened V by 4 bases and J by 0 bases, and 9 bases separated the two germline ends. CDR3 coding DNA: TGCGCCAGCAGCCCTACAGAGATGAACACTGAAGCTTTCTTT. Translation: CASSPTEMNTEAFF.

The chain recombines TRBV7-3 with TRBJ2-5, with 9 bases identical to TRBD2. This CDR3 is built from 16 residues. CDR1 and CDR2 (germline): SGHTA, FQGTGA. The ends lost 1 base at V and 3 bases at J; junction bases unmatched: 6. The CDR3 spells CASSLSGRAGKETQYF. CDR3 nucleotides: TGTGCCAGCAGCTTAAGCGGGAGGGCCGGTAAAGAGACCCAGTACTTC.

This clone has only a few counts. The chain employs TRBV7-2 and TRBJ2-5; 7 bases fit TRBD2. The CDR3 is made up of 14 amino acids. With V trimmed by 4 bases and J by 0 bases, 2 bases remained unmatched. The germline V gene has CDR1 SGHTA and CDR2 FQGNSA. CDR3 region: CASSWSGDQETQYF. The CDR3 DNA is TGTGCCAGCAGCTGGAGCGGGGACCAAGAGACCCAGTACTTC.

The chain couples TRBV30 to TRBJ2-2; D ambiguous. Germline V lookup: CDR1 GTSNPN, CDR2 SVGIG (reference sequence). The CDR3 has 15 residues. The V and J ends lost 0 bases and 6 bases respectively, with 14 bases between them. The CDR3 sequence is CAWSVGPGTPGELFF. CDR3 DNA: TGTGCCTGGAGTGTAGGCCCAGGAACCCCCGGGGAGCTGTTTTTT.

V gene TRBV9 combines with J gene TRBJ2-2, with D unresolved. The V gene's germline CDR1 is SGDLS and CDR2 YYNGEE. With 5 bases removed from V and 6 bases from J, the gap between germline ends came to 8 bases. The CDR3 extends over 12 amino acids. CDR3 region: CASRAGAGELFF. CDR3 bases: TGTGCCAGCAGAGCAGGTGCCGGGGAGCTGTTTTTT.

This clone came up a few times. The chain couples TRBV5-1 to TRBJ2-4; D may be TRBD2 (6 bases). CDR1 is SGHRS and CDR2 is YFSETQ in the germline V gene. The CDR3 is 15 residues long. The V gene lost 4 bases and the J gene lost 6 bases, with 17 bases spanning the gap. The CDR3 sequence is CASSPGVRAGNIQYF. The CDR3 DNA sequence: TGCGCCAGCAGCCCGGGGGTGAGGGCAGGAAACATTCAGTACTTC.

The table lists this clone with a few counts. The chain joins TRBV2 to TRBJ1-2; D ambiguous. This CDR3 contains 12 residues. Deletions cut 3 bases from V and 3 bases from J, with 5 bases between. CDR1 and CDR2 from the germline V gene are SNHLY and FYNNEI. CDR3 sequence: CASSDSDYGYTF. CDR3 sequence (DNA): TGTGCCAGCAGTGATTCAGACTATGGCTACACCTTC. The complete variable domain, with remaining parts taken from reference TRBV2 and TRBJ1-2, reads EPEVTQTPSHQVTQMGQEVILRCVPISNHLYFYWYRQILGQKVEFLVSFYNNEISEKSEIFDDQFSVERPDGSNFTLKIRSTKLEDSAMYFCASSDSDYGYTFGSGTRLTVV.

This clone was detected only a few times. This sequence joins TRBV19 and TRBJ1-5; TRBD1 matches at 11 bases. The junction had 4 bases not matched to a gene; V was cut back by 6 bases and J by 6 bases. Germline values: CDR1 LNHDA, CDR2 SQIVND (reference sequence). CDR3 length equals 14 residues. The CDR3 is CASRGQGAGQPQHF. CDR3 sequence (DNA): TGTGCCAGTAGAGGACAGGGGGCAGGTCAGCCCCAGCATTTT.

The V and J genes are TRBV4-2 and TRBJ2-7; the match to TRBD1 covers 8 bases. V trimming: 5 bases; J trimming: 4 bases; junction bases outside the gene matches: 1. The CDR3 is 12 residues long. The germline gives CDR1 LGHNA, CDR2 YNFKEQ. Written as DNA, the CDR3 is TGTGCCAGCAGCGGACAGGGATACGAGCAGTACTTC. Protein sequence: CASSGQGYEQYF.

The chain carries TRBV2 and TRBJ2-2, with TRBD1 identical over 7 bases. This CDR3 is 14 amino acids long. V shed 8 bases, J shed 1 base, and the junction held 4 bases outside the gene matches. CDR1 SNHLY and CDR2 FYNNEI come from the germline V gene. The CDR3 DNA reads TGTGCCAGCCAGGGGGACGAGAACACCGGGGAGCTGTTTTTT. It yields the protein CASQGDENTGELFF.

This chain links TRBV18 with TRBJ1-2; 10 positions match TRBD1. Germline V gene lookup returns CDR1 KGHSH and CDR2 LQKENI. The CDR3 is 15 residues long. Germline trimming cut 3 bases from V and 0 bases from J; bases unmatched to any gene: 1. CDR3 DNA sequence: TGTGCCAGCTCACCGGGGACAGGGGCTAACTATGGCTACACCTTC. The encoded protein is CASSPGTGANYGYTF.

This clone was found a few times. The genes are TRBV19 and TRBJ1-3; TRBD1 is a possible D gene (6 bases). This CDR3 has 16 amino acids. From germline, CDR1 is LNHDA and CDR2 SQIVND (reference sequence). Trimming removed 6 bases at V and 0 bases at J, with 15 bases between. For the CDR3, the DNA is TGTGCCAGTAGGGTACAGGGTAATCCCTCTGGAAACACCATATATTTT. The encoded protein is CASRVQGNPSGNTIYF.

In this sample, this clone turned up a few times. This chain joins TRBV5-4 and TRBJ2-7, with D maybe TRBD2 (6 bases). Looked up from germline, CDR1 is SGHNT and CDR2 is YYREEE (reference sequence). V was trimmed by 4 bases and J by 2 bases, leaving 16 bases between them. The CDR3 totals 15 residues. The CDR3 region is CASSRPGTQAYEQYF. The CDR3, as DNA: TGTGCCAGCAGCCGCCCCGGGACTCAGGCCTACGAGCAGTACTTC.

This clone was detected only a few times. This chain links TRBV7-9 with TRBJ1-1; D is ambiguous. The CDR3 loop spans 14 amino acids. Germline V gene sequence: CDR1 SEHNR, CDR2 FQNEAQ (reference sequence). Between the trimmed V and J ends, which lost 0 bases and 2 bases, there was a span of 7 bases. The CDR3 nucleotides are TGTGCCAGCAGCTTAGCTGGGCCCAACACTGAAGCTTTCTTT. Residues: CASSLAGPNTEAFF.

The chain is built from TRBV30 and TRBJ2-2; D may be TRBD2 (5 bases). The CDR3 loop spans 13 amino acids. In germline, CDR1 is GTSNPN, CDR2 SVGIG (reference sequence). Trimming stripped 3 bases from V and 6 bases from J, with 11 bases between. The CDR3: CAWSGTRAGELFF. The CDR3, as DNA: TGTGCCTGGAGCGGAACTAGGGCCGGGGAGCTGTTTTTT.

This chain connects TRBV4-2 to TRBJ2-7; 8 bases match TRBD1. Per the germline V gene, CDR1 is LGHNA and CDR2 is YNFKEQ. Unmatched junction bases numbered 13, after V lost 6 bases and J lost 3 bases. The CDR3 loop spans 16 amino acids. The CDR3 protein is CASSQGERTGIYEQYF. The CDR3 DNA is TGTGCCAGCAGTCAGGGGGAGCGGACAGGGATCTACGAGCAGTACTTC.